A selection of T cell receptor beta chains follows, all from one sample in a study of blood T cell repertoires in COVID-19. TCRdb's table, derived via immunoSEQ multiplex PCR, lists solely in-frame clones and lacks some. The repertoire holds around 230,000 clones, with over 80% as singletons. The sample comprised peripheral blood. These receptor sequences come from a middle-aged man with acute or convalescent COVID-19. The CDR3 runs from the conserved cysteine through the conserved F or W. D genes are given only for firm matches. Part of the rows lack a size; the others show once, few, many or a class for expanded clones.

V	D	J	size	CDR3	DNA
TRBV2	NA	TRBJ1-6	NA	CASSWESNSPLHF	TGTGCCAGCTCCTGGGAGAGTAATTCACCCCTCCACTTT
TRBV29-1	NA	TRBJ2-7	NA	CSVHGESGEQYF	TGCAGCGTTCATGGGGAGAGTGGGGAGCAGTACTTC
TRBV4-2	NA	TRBJ1-5	few	CASSQAGISNQPQHF	TGTGCCAGCAGCCAAGCGGGGATAAGCAATCAGCCCCAGCATTTT
TRBV6-5	NA	TRBJ1-3	NA	CASRGAGSGNTIYF	TGTGCCAGCAGGGGTGCGGGTTCTGGAAACACCATATATTTT
TRBV3-1/TRBV3-2	NA	TRBJ2-7	NA	CASSQEFEREIYEQYF	TGTGCCAGCAGCCAAGAGTTCGAACGGGAGATATACGAGCAGTACTTC
TRBV6-6	NA	TRBJ1-2	NA	CASSYLDRHYGYTF	TGTGCCAGCAGTTATCTCGACAGACACTATGGCTACACCTTC
TRBV19	NA	TRBJ2-4	NA	CASSITGLTLKNIQYF	TGTGCCAGTAGTATCACAGGGCTTACCCTTAAAAACATTCAGTACTTC
TRBV6-1	NA	TRBJ1-4	NA	CASSEPADAATNEKLFF	TGTGCCAGCAGTGAGCCGGCAGACGCGGCAACTAATGAAAAACTGTTTTTT
TRBV5-6	TRBD2	TRBJ2-1	few	CASSPWARTSGYNEQFF	TGTGCCAGCAGCCCCTGGGCTCGGACTAGCGGTTACAATGAGCAGTTCTTC
TRBV4-1	NA	TRBJ1-5	NA	CASSHSGSQPQHF	TGCGCCAGCAGCCACTCGGGGAGTCAGCCCCAGCATTTT
TRBV12-3/TRBV12-4	NA	TRBJ2-2	NA	CASSLLEAGELFF	TGTGCCAGCAGTTTACTGGAGGCCGGGGAGCTGTTTTTT
TRBV7-2	TRBD2	TRBJ2-1	NA	CASSSGLAGNNEQFF	TGTGCCAGCAGCTCAGGTCTAGCGGGTAACAATGAGCAGTTCTTC
TRBV29-1	TRBD1	TRBJ1-2	NA	CSVKDRLQQSYTF	TGCAGCGTCAAGGACAGGTTACAACAGTCCTACACCTTC
TRBV30	TRBD1	TRBJ1-6	NA	CAWSSTGEGNSPLHF	TGTGCCTGGAGTTCGACAGGGGAGGGAAATTCACCCCTCCACTTT
TRBV7-9	NA	TRBJ1-1	few	CASSASLSTEAFF	TGTGCCAGCAGCGCATCCCTGAGCACTGAAGCTTTCTTT
TRBV5-1	NA	TRBJ1-1	NA	CASSFFTGYAFF	TGCGCCAGCAGCTTTTTCACAGGGTATGCTTTCTTT
TRBV30	TRBD2	TRBJ2-1	NA	CAWSVPGLASYNEQFF	TGTGCCTGGAGTGTACCCGGACTAGCGTCCTACAATGAGCAGTTCTTC
TRBV19	TRBD1	TRBJ1-1	NA	CASTQGQLNTEAFF	TGTGCCAGTACCCAGGGACAGCTGAACACTGAAGCTTTCTTT
TRBV18	NA	TRBJ2-7	NA	CASSSDGGQIVGEQYF	TGTGCCAGCTCATCCGACGGGGGACAGATCGTCGGGGAGCAGTACTTC
TRBV7-2	NA	TRBJ2-7	NA	CASSFRGTTSSYEQYF	TGTGCCAGCAGCTTTCGGGGGACCACGAGCTCCTACGAGCAGTACTTC
TRBV6-2/TRBV6-3	TRBD1	TRBJ2-2	NA	CASSYQGVGNTGELFF	TGTGCCAGCAGTTACCAGGGGGTTGGAAACACCGGGGAGCTGTTTTTT
TRBV18	TRBD1	TRBJ1-1	NA	CASSPGQLNTEAFF	TGTGCCAGCTCACCGGGACAGCTGAACACTGAAGCTTTCTTT
TRBV6-5	NA	TRBJ1-6	NA	CASSSGINNSPLHF	TGTGCCAGCAGTTCAGGGATTAACAATTCACCCCTCCACTTT
TRBV5-1	TRBD1	TRBJ2-7	once	CASSAGTGVNYEQYF	TGCGCCAGCAGCGCAGGGACAGGGGTAAACTACGAGCAGTACTTC
TRBV11-2	NA	TRBJ2-5	NA	CASSLGQQGGETQYF	TGTGCCAGCAGCTTAGGACAGCAGGGGGGAGAGACCCAGTACTTC
TRBV19	NA	TRBJ1-5	NA	CASSGSGRNQPQHF	TGTGCCAGTAGTGGATCCGGGAGAAATCAGCCCCAGCATTTT
TRBV6-5	NA	TRBJ1-2	NA	CASNVAGWGYTF	TGTGCCAGCAATGTGGCTGGCTGGGGCTACACCTTC
TRBV5-1	TRBD2	TRBJ2-2	once	CASSLEPSGNTGELFF	TGCGCCAGCAGCTTGGAGCCTAGCGGGAACACCGGGGAGCTGTTTTTT
TRBV6-5	NA	TRBJ1-1	NA	CASRIQRDTEAFF	TGTGCCAGCAGAATCCAGCGGGACACTGAAGCTTTCTTT
TRBV6-2/TRBV6-3	NA	TRBJ2-2	NA	CASSYSLVGLAGELFF	TGTGCCAGCAGTTACTCCTTAGTCGGTCTTGCCGGGGAGCTGTTTTTT
TRBV10-3	TRBD2	TRBJ2-7	NA	CAIKDSGPPSYEQYF	TGTGCCATCAAGGATAGCGGGCCCCCCTCCTACGAGCAGTACTTC
TRBV11-2	NA	TRBJ1-1	NA	CASSYKTEAFF	TGTGCCAGCAGCTATAAAACTGAAGCTTTCTTT
TRBV4-3	NA	TRBJ2-4	NA	CASSQDPRAKNIQYF	TGCGCCAGCAGCCAAGATCCCCGAGCCAAAAACATTCAGTACTTC
TRBV9	NA	TRBJ1-5	few	CASSVTVNQPQHF	TGTGCCAGCAGCGTGACAGTTAACCAGCCCCAGCATTTT
TRBV19	NA	TRBJ2-3	NA	CASSHSQADTQYF	TGTGCCAGTAGTCATTCACAAGCAGATACGCAGTATTTT
TRBV11-3	TRBD1	TRBJ2-7	NA	CASSSGTGYEQYF	TGTGCCAGCAGCTCCGGGACAGGCTACGAGCAGTACTTC
TRBV7-9	NA	TRBJ2-1	NA	CASSLSGGDNEQFF	TGTGCCAGCAGCTTATCAGGAGGGGACAATGAGCAGTTCTTC
TRBV5-1	TRBD2	TRBJ2-7	NA	CASSSRTSGNRYEQYF	TGCGCCAGCAGCTCCCGGACTAGCGGGAACCGCTACGAGCAGTACTTC
TRBV5-6	NA	TRBJ2-1	NA	CASSLGAYNEQFF	TGTGCCAGCAGCTTGGGAGCCTACAATGAGCAGTTCTTC
TRBV10-2	TRBD2	TRBJ2-2	NA	CATTPSGSTGELFF	TGCGCCACCACCCCTAGCGGGAGTACCGGGGAGCTGTTTTTT
TRBV2	NA	TRBJ1-4	NA	CASTMNEKLFF	TGTGCCAGCACCATGAATGAAAAACTGTTTTTT
TRBV10-2	NA	TRBJ1-1	once	CASSEWGGAEETEAFF	TGCGCCAGCAGTGAGTGGGGGGGCGCGGAGGAGACTGAAGCTTTCTTT
TRBV5-1	NA	TRBJ2-1	NA	CASSLLYLRSLSSYEQFF	TGCGCCAGCAGCCTACTATACCTAAGGTCCCTTTCCAGCTATGAGCAGTTCTTC
TRBV24-1	TRBD1	TRBJ1-1	NA	CATSDGTGWFEAFF	TGTGCCACCAGTGACGGGACAGGGTGGTTTGAAGCTTTCTTT
TRBV7-2	NA	TRBJ1-2	NA	CASSLDPGGALYGYTF	TGTGCCAGCAGCTTAGACCCTGGCGGAGCTCTCTATGGCTACACCTTC
TRBV25-1	NA	TRBJ2-7	NA	CASSEIPGGTPF	TGTGCCAGCAGTGAAATTCCAGGCGGGACCCCCTTC
TRBV7-9	TRBD2	TRBJ2-1	NA	CASSLLAGGNEQFF	TGTGCCAGCAGCTTATTAGCGGGAGGGAATGAGCAGTTCTTC
TRBV11-1	TRBD2	TRBJ2-3	NA	CASSLSSGRQKDTQYF	TGTGCCAGCAGCTTATCTAGCGGGAGGCAGAAGGATACGCAGTATTTT
TRBV5-4	TRBD2	TRBJ2-7	NA	CASSDQLAGGVTYEQYF	TGTGCCAGCAGCGACCAACTAGCGGGAGGCGTCACCTACGAGCAGTACTTC
TRBV19	TRBD2	TRBJ2-1	NA	CASSLTSGALLYNEQFF	TGTGCCAGTAGTCTCACTAGCGGTGCACTACTCTACAATGAGCAGTTCTTC
TRBV7-9	TRBD2	TRBJ2-5	NA	CASSPYGTSGTLPETQYF	TGTGCCAGCAGCCCATACGGGACTAGCGGGACGCTACCGGAGACCCAGTACTTC
TRBV19	NA	TRBJ2-6	NA	CASTSRSGANVLTF	TGTGCCAGTACTAGCCGATCTGGGGCCAACGTCCTGACTTTC
TRBV25-1	NA	TRBJ1-1	NA	CASLGGVEAFF	TGTGCCAGCCTTGGAGGAGTTGAAGCTTTCTTT